This TCR beta chain comes out of a study of OX40 agonist ivuxolimab in advanced cancers. About the study: Prior anti-PD-1, anti-PD-L1 or anti-CTLA-4 therapy was allowed; about 39% had some. Overall study results and limits: Determination of antigen specificity was not performed for the expanded peripheral T cells. The study observed clonal expansion of CD4+ and CD8+ blood T cells by week 6 at 0.1 to 3.0 mg/kg. Relative to CD4+ cells, CD8+ T cells on average had more expanded clones.

This CDR3 contains 15 residues. Germline-derived CDR1 and CDR2 are SGHTA and FQGNSA. V shed 1 base and J shed 6 bases, with 15 bases lying between them. Libraries were prepared by immunoSEQ multiplex PCR; TCRdb keeps only in-frame clonotypes and omits some of them. The sample holds around 77,000 clones, about nine tenths seen once. About this clone: As yet, its antigen is unknown.

The sample here was CD4+ or CD8+ T cells sorted from blood, taken in a trial of the OX40 agonist ivuxolimab. This rearrangement joins TRBV7-2 to TRBJ1-2; D is undetermined. This clonotype originated in an adult with an advanced solid tumor such as melanoma, head and neck, liver or kidney cancer. The CDR3 bases are TGTGCCAGCAGCTTAGATTTCGGGGATTTCCATGGCTACACCTTC. Amino acid sequence: CASSLDFGDFHGYTF.